These 7 T cell receptor beta chains came from one sample sequenced in a study of early T cells in non-severe SARS-CoV-2 infection. One entry per CDR3 protein results from TCRdb running MiXCR on the 5' RACE reads. The sample lists more than 60,000 distinct CDR3 sequences, under 15% occurring once. Here the sequenced sample was whole blood, taken at baseline. These receptors were taken from an adult who was a healthcare worker with PCR-confirmed SARS-CoV-2 infection or an uninfected control (not recorded which).

This rearrangement joins TRBV5-5 to TRBJ1-4; no definite D call. CDR1 and CDR2 (germline): SGHKS, YYEKEE (reference sequence). V was cut by 5 bases and J by 4 bases, with 18 bases left in between. The CDR3 is made up of 16 amino acids. DNA for the CDR3: TGTGCCAGCAGTCTTCGGCAGATGGACCTTAATGAAAAACTGTTTTTT. Translating it yields CASSLRQMDLNEKLFF.

This clonotype was observed many times. The chain employs TRBV19 and TRBJ1-1; tentative D call: TRBD1 (5 bases). Germline V gene data show CDR1 as LNHDA and CDR2 as SQIVND (reference sequence). V was clipped by 3 bases and J by 6 bases, with 11 bases between them. The CDR3 extends over 13 amino acids. CDR3 amino acids: CASSILRDAEAFF. The DNA for the CDR3 is TGTGCCAGTAGTATCCTTAGGGACGCTGAAGCTTTCTTT.

This clonotype came up a few times. V usage is TRBV28 and J usage is TRBJ1-2; 10 nucleotides align to TRBD1. Germline assignment: CDR1 MDHEN and CDR2 SYDVKM. The V and J ends lost 8 bases and 7 bases, in that order; junction bases with no gene match: 7. The CDR3 length is 13 residues. CDR3 nucleotide sequence: TGTGCCAGCCGAGGGACAGGGGACGCTGGCTACACCTTC. Translation gives CASRGTGDAGYTF.

This clonotype was seen more than once but under ten times. CDR3 DNA: TGTGCCAGCAGCTTAAGCAGGGCGGGCACTGAAGCTTTCTTT. This encodes CASSLSRAGTEAFF. The chain couples TRBV7-2 to TRBJ1-1; D is perhaps TRBD1 (5 bases). The CDR3 covers 14 residues. CDR1 is SGHTA and CDR2 is FQGNSA in the germline V gene. V was cut by 2 bases and J by 4 bases, with 11 bases left in between.

In this sample, this clonotype turned up many times. The gene calls are TRBV10-3 and TRBJ1-5, with 9 bases aligning to TRBD1. In germline, CDR1 is ENHRY, CDR2 SYGVKD. V was pared by 10 bases and J by 0 bases, with 7 bases of the junction left unmatched. The CDR3 length is 15 residues. CDR3 in amino acids: CATARTGDSNQPQHF. In DNA, the CDR3 is TGTGCCACCGCTCGGACAGGGGATAGCAATCAGCCCCAGCATTTT.

This clonotype was seen a handful of times. CDR3 sequence reads: CASRRGGYEQYF. In DNA, the CDR3 is TGTGCCAGCCGGCGGGGAGGATACGAGCAGTACTTC. The genes are TRBV6-6 and TRBJ2-7, with D maybe TRBD2 (6 bases). In germline, CDR1 is MNHNY, CDR2 SVGAGI (reference sequence). Trimming cost V 8 bases and J 4 bases, with 12 bases left between them. The CDR3 is 12 amino acids.

The chain combines TRBV29-1 with TRBJ1-5; 9 nucleotides align to TRBD1. The CDR3 consists of 13 residues. The trim removed 4 bases at V and 5 bases at J, leaving 3 bases unmatched. The germline gives CDR1 SQVTM, CDR2 ANQGSEA. CDR3 in amino acids: CSVARDRDQPQHF. CDR3 bases: TGCAGCGTTGCCCGGGACAGGGATCAGCCCCAGCATTTT. The full variable domain, in which reference TRBV29-1 and TRBJ1-5 provide the parts outside the CDR3, is SAVISQKPSRDICQRGTSLTIQCQVDSQVTMMFWYRQQPGQSLTLIATANQGSEATYESGFVIDKFPISRPNLTFSTLTVSNMSPEDSSIYLCSVARDRDQPQHFGDGTRLSIL.